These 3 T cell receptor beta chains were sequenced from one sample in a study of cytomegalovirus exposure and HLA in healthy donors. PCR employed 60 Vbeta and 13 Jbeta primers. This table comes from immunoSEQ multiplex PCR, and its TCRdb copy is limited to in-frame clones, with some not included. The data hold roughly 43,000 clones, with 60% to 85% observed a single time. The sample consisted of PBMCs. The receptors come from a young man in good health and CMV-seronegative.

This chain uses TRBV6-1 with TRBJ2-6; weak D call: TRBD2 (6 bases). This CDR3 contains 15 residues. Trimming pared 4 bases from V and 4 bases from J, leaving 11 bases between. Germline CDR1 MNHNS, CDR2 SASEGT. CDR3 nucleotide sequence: TGTGCCAGCAGTGCACTAGCAGGAGGGGCCAACGTCCTGACTTTC. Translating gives CASSALAGGANVLTF.

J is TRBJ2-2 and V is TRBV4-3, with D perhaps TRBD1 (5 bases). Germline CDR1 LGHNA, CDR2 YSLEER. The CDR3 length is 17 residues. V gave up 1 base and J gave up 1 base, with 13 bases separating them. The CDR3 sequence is CASSQVYSGLNTGELFF. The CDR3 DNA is TGCGCCAGCAGCCAAGTTTATTCAGGGTTGAACACCGGGGAGCTGTTTTTT.

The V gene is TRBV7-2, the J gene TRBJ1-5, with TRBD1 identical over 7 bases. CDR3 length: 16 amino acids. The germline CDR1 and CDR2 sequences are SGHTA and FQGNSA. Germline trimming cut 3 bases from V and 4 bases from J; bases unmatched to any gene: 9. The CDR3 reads CASSFATGVVNQPQHF. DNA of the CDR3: TGTGCCAGCAGCTTCGCCACAGGGGTGGTAAATCAGCCCCAGCATTTT.